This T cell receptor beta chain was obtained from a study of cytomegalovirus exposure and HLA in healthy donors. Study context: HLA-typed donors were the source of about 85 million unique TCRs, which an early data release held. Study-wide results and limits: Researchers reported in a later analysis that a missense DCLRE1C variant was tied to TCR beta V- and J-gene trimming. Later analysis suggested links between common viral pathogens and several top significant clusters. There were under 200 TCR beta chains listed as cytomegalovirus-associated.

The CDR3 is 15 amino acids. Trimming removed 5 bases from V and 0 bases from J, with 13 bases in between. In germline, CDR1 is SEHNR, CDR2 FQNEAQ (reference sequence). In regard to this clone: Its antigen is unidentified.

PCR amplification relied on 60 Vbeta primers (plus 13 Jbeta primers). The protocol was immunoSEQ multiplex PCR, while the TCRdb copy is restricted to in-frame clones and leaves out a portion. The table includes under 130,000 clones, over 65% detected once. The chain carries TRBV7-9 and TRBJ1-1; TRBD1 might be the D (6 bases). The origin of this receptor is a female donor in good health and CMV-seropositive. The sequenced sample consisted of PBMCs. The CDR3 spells CASSLEGGMNTEAFF. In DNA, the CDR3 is TGTGCCAGCAGCCTAGAGGGGGGGATGAACACTGAAGCTTTCTTT.